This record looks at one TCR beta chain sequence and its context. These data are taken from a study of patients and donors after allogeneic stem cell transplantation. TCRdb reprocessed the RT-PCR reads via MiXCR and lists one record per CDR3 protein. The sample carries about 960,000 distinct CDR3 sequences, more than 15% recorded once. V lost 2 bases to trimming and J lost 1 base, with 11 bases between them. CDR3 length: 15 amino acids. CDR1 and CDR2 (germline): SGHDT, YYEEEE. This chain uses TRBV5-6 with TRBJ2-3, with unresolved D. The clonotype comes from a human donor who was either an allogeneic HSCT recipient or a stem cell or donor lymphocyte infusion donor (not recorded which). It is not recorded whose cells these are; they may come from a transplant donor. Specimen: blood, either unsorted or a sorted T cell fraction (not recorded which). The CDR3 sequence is CASSFSPTGTDTQYF. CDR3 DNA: TGTGCCAGCAGCTTCTCGCCGACCGGCACAGATACGCAGTATTTT.